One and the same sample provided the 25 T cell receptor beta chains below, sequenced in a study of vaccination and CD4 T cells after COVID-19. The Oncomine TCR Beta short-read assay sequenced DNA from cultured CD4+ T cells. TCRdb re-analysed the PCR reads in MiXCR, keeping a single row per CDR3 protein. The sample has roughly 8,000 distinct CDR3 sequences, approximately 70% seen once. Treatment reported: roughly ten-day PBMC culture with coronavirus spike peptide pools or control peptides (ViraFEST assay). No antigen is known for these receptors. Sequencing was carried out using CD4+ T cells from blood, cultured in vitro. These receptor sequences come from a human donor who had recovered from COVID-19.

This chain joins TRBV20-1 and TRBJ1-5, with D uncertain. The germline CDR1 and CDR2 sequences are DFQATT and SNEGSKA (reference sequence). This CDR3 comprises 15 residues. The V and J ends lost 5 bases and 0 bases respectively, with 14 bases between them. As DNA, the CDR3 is TGCAGTGCTCCCTCGGCAACAAATAGCAATCAGCCCCAGCATTTT. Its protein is CSAPSATNSNQPQHF.

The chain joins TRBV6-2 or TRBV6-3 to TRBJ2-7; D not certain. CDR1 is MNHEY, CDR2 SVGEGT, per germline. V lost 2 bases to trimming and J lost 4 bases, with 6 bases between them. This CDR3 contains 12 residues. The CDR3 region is CASSYNEYEQYF. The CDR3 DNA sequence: TGTGCCAGCAGTTACAACGAGTACGAGCAGTACTTC.

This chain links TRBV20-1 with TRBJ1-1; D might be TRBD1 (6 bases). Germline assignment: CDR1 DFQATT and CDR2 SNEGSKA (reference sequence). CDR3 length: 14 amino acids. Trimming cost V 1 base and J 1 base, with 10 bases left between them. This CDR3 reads CSARVGAANTEAFF. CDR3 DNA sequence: TGCAGTGCTAGAGTGGGGGCGGCGAACACTGAAGCTTTCTTT.

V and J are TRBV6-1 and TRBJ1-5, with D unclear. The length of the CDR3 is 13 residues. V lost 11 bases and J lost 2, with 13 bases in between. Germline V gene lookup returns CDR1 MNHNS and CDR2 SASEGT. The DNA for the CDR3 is TGTGCCGCAAACCTTGGAGGCAATCAGCCCCAGCATTTT. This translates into CAANLGGNQPQHF.

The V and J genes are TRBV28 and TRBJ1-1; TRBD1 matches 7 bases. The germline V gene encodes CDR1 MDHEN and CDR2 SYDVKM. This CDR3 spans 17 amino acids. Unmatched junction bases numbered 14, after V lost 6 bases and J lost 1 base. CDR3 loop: CASRTGTYRGGNTEAFF. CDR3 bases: TGTGCCAGCAGAACTGGGACATACAGGGGAGGGAACACTGAAGCTTTCTTT.

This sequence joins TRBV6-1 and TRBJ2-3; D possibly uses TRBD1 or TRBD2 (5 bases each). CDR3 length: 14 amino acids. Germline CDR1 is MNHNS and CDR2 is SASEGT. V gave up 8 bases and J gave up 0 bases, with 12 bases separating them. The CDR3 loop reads CASHRDRSTDTQYF. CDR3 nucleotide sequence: TGTGCCAGCCATAGGGACCGCAGCACAGATACGCAGTATTTT.

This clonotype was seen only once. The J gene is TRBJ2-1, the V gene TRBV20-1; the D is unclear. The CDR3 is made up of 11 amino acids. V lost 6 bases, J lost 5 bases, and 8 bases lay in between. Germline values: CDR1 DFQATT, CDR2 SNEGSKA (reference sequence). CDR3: CSAGGDNEQFF. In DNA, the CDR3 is TGCAGTGCCGGCGGTGACAATGAGCAGTTCTTC.

CDR3 nucleotides: TGTGCCAGCAGCTTATTTGCACCGAACACTGAAGCTTTCTTT. Encoded protein: CASSLFAPNTEAFF. This chain joins TRBV7-8 and TRBJ1-1, with D unresolved. Germline V gene data show CDR1 as SGHVS and CDR2 as FQNEAQ. CDR3 length: 14 amino acids. The V end lost 2 bases, the J end lost 1 base, and 8 bases lay between the germline ends.

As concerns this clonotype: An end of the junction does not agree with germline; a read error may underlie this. CDR3 sequence (DNA): TGCGCCAGCAGCCAAATATCGGGTGAAGCTTTCTTT. It codes for CASSQISGEAFF. The chain combines TRBV11-2 with TRBJ1-1; unclear D gene. This CDR3 is 12 amino acids long. The germline CDR1 and CDR2 sequences are SGHAT and FQNNGV.

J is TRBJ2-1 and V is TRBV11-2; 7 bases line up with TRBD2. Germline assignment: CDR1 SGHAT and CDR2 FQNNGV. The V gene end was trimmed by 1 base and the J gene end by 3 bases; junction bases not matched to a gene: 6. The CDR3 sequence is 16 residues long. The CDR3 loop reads CASSLGGGGLYNEQFF. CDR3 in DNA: TGTGCCAGCAGCTTAGGAGGCGGGGGACTCTACAATGAGCAGTTCTTC.

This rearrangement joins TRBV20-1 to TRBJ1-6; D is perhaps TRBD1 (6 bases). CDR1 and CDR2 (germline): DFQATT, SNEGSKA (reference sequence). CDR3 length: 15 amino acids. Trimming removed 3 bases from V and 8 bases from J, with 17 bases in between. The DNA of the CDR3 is TGCAGTGCTAGCGTGACAGGCGAGGGGGATTCACCCCTCCACTTT. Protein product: CSASVTGEGDSPLHF.

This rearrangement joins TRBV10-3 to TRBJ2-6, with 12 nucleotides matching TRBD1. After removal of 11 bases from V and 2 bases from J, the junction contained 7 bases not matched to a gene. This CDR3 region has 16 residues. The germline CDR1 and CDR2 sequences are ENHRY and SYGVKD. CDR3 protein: CAAEGTGGPGANVLTF. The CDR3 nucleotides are TGTGCCGCTGAAGGGACAGGGGGCCCTGGGGCCAACGTCCTGACTTTC.

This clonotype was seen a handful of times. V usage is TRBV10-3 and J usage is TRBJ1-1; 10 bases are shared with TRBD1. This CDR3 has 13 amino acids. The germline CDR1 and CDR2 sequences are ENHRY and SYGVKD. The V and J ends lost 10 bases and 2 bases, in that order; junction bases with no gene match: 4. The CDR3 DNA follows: TGTGCCACCACGACAGGGGGCAACACTGAAGCTTTCTTT. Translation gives CATTTGGNTEAFF.

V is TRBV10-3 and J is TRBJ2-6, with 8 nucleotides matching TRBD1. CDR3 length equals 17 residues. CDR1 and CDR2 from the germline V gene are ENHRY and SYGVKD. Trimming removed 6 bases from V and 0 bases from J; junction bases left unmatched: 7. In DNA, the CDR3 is TGTGCCATCAGCAATCAGGGGGCCGGCTCTGGGGCCAACGTCCTGACTTTC. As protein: CAISNQGAGSGANVLTF.

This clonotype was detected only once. The chain's CDR3 is CAIRQNNYGYTF. The CDR3 coding sequence is TGTGCCATCAGACAGAATAACTATGGCTACACCTTC. This chain joins TRBV10-3 and TRBJ1-2; D is ambiguous. The CDR3 is 12 residues long. Germline CDR1 ENHRY, CDR2 SYGVKD. The V and J ends lost 6 bases and 1 base respectively, with 6 bases between them.

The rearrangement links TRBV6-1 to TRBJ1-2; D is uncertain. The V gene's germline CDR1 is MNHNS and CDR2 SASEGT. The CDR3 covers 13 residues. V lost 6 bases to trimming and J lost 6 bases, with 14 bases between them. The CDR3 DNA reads TGTGCCAGCAGCCCGGACGAGTATCATGGCTACACCTTC. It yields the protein CASSPDEYHGYTF.

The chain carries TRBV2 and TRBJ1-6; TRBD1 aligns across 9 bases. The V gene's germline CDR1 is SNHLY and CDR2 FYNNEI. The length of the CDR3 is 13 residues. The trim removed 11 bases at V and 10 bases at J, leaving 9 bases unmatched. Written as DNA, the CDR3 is TGTGCCCTAGGGGGACAGGGCCGATCACCCCTCCACTTT. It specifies CALGGQGRSPLHF.

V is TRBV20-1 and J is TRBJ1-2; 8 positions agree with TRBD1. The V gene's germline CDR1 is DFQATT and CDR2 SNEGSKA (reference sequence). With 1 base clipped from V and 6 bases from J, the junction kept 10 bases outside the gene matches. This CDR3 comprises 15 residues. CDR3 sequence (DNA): TGCAGTGCTAGAGGAGGACAGGGCGTCTCGAATGGCTACACCTTC. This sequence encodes CSARGGQGVSNGYTF.

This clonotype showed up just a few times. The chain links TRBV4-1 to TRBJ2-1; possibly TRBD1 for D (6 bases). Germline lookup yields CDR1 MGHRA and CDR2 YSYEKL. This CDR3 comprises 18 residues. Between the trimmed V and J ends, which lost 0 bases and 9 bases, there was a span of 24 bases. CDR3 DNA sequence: TGCGCCAGCAGCCAAGAGGGGCGCAGGGGCACTAGACGCCCTGAGCAGTTCTTC. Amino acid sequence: CASSQEGRRGTRRPEQFF.

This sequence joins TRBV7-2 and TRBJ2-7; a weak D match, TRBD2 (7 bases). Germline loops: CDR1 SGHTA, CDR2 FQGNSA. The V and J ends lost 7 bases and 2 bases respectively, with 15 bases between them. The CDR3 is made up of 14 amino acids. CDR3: CASTPGRGAYEQYF. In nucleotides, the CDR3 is TGTGCCAGCACCCCGGGGAGGGGGGCCTACGAGCAGTACTTC.

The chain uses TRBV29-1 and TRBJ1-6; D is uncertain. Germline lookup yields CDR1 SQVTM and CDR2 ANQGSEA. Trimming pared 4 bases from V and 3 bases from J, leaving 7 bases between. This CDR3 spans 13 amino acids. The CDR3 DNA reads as TGCAGCGTTGGGCAGAACTATAATTCACCCCTCCACTTT. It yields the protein CSVGQNYNSPLHF. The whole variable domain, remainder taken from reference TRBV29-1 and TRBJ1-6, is SAVISQKPSRDICQRGTSLTIQCQVDSQVTMMFWYRQQPGQSLTLIATANQGSEATYESGFVIDKFPISRPNLTFSTLTVSNMSPEDSSIYLCSVGQNYNSPLHFGNGTRLTVT.

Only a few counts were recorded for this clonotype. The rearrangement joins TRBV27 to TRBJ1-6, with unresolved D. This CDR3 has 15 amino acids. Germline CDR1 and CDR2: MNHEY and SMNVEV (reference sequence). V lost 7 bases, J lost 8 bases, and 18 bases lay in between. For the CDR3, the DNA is TGTGCCAGCACCCCCCAGCGGCCCTCTTATTCACCCCTCCACTTT. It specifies CASTPQRPSYSPLHF.

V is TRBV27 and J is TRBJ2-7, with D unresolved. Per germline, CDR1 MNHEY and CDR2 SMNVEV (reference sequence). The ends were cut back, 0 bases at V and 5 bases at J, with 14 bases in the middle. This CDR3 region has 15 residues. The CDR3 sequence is CASSLSIALAHEQYF. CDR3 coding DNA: TGTGCCAGCAGTTTATCTATAGCCCTGGCCCACGAGCAGTACTTC.

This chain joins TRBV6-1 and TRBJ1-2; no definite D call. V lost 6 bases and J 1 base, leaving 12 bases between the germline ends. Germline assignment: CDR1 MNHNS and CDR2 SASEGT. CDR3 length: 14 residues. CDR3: CASRPLTVNYGYTF. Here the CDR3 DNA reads TGTGCCAGCAGGCCTCTTACAGTTAACTATGGCTACACCTTC.

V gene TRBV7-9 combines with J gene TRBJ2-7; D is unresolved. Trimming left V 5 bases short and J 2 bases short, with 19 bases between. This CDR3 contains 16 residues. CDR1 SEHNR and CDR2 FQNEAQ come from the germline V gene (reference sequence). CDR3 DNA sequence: TGTGCCAGCAGCATACCGACTCTACATTTTACCTACGAGCAGTACTTC. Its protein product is CASSIPTLHFTYEQYF.